The clone carrying this TCR beta chain was seen ten or more times. The antigen remains undetermined. This record comes from a study of T cells in Graves' hyperthyroidism and ophthalmopathy. Study-wide background: The initial diagnosis was the point when peripheral blood was collected, ahead of any treatment. General study points: Ophthalmopathy stood apart from stable hyperthyroidism in a 13 V-J model. With a median lead of approximately six months before onset, the model predicted ophthalmopathy.

Using RNA transcripts as the source, TCR beta CDR3 regions were amplified. A first-round RT-PCR of the TCR CDR3 used the HTBI primer set. TCRdb recomputed calls from the multiplex PCR reads with MiXCR, one row per CDR3 protein. The data hold almost 250,000 distinct CDR3 sequences, with approximately 24% observed a single time. The V gene's germline CDR1 is MGHRA and CDR2 YSYEKL. The CDR3 is 15 residues long. V was trimmed by 1 base and J by 3 bases, leaving 13 bases between them. This sample holds PBMCs from less than 13 ml fresh peripheral blood. This TCR came from a middle-aged woman with Graves' ophthalmopathy. The sample consisted of blood. This chain connects TRBV4-1 to TRBJ2-7; tentatively, D is TRBD1 or TRBD2 (5 bases each). The CDR3 here is CASSQGRGAGYEQYF. DNA for the CDR3: TGCGCCAGCAGCCAAGGCCGAGGGGCGGGCTACGAGCAGTACTTC.